The present T cell receptor beta chain was sequenced within a study of blood T cell repertoires in COVID-19. Study as a whole: Nucleic acid was either cDNA or gDNA, and it came from T cells, B-cell-depleted T cells, or PBMCs.

Under the authors' procedure: Reference gene primer amplification in the assay estimated nucleated cell counts. Assay: immunoSEQ multiplex PCR; the TCRdb copy retains only in-frame clones and omits some. D and trimming come from the DNA, and the V and J calls and clone size come from that table. The table lists about 260,000 clones, around 86% of them singletons. This CDR3 spans 13 amino acids. The junction had 4 bases not matched to a gene; V was cut back by 3 bases and J by 8 bases. The germline gives CDR1 LNHDA, CDR2 SQIVND (reference sequence). In this sample, this clone turned up once. Seattle cases were enrolled at active infection and followed longitudinally.

The chain couples TRBV19 to TRBJ1-5, with 7 bases fitting TRBD1. The receptor was isolated from a woman aged 60 to 75 with COVID-19, enrolled during active disease. Sequencing was done on a sample of peripheral blood. Here the CDR3 DNA reads TGTGCCAGTAGTATCACAGGGGTAGAGCCCCAGCATTTT. Encoded protein: CASSITGVEPQHF.